Ten or more counts support the clone carrying this T cell receptor beta chain. Germline V gene lookup returns CDR1 ENHRY and CDR2 SYGVKD. This CDR3 region has 14 residues. Trimming cost V 8 bases and J 3 bases; bases outside gene matches: 4. The data were obtained in a study of T-cell memory formation after mild COVID-19. TCRdb ran MiXCR on the 5' RACE reads and lists one entry per CDR3 protein. The table includes roughly 220,000 distinct CDR3 sequences, 9.5% to 10% detected once. Material for sequencing was PBMCs or a T cell subset sorted from them (not recorded which). This chain uses TRBV10-3 with TRBJ2-1; 10 nucleotides match TRBD2. This clonotype was sampled from a man between 18 and 35 years old who had mild COVID-19 (a few samples of this study predate the infection). Cell type and time point are not known. CDR3 nucleotide sequence: TGTGCCATCGGAGCGGGGGGGTACTACAATGAGCAGTTCTTC. Translated: CAIGAGGYYNEQFF.